This TCR beta chain was profiled in a study of blood T cell repertoires in COVID-19. The wider study: The United States, Italy and Spain were the sources of the acute and convalescent COVID-19 samples. PBMCs, B-cell-depleted T cells, or T cells provided the cDNA or gDNA that made up the material.

In the authors' methods: Quantification of nucleated cells was approximated via reference gene primer amplification. Generated by immunoSEQ multiplex PCR, the TCRdb table keeps only in-frame clones and is missing some. The D gene and trimming were derived from the DNA, and the V and J assignments and clone size from that table. The sample yields 46,000 or so clones, roughly 83% seen once. CDR1 and CDR2 from the germline V gene are LGHDT and YNNKEL (reference sequence). The CDR3 runs 17 residues. V dropped 2 bases and J dropped 0; count of bases not matched to a gene: 7. The TCR sequence derives from a human donor in a cohort sampled during active COVID-19. Sequencing was carried out using peripheral blood. The rearrangement links TRBV3-1 (or the pseudogene TRBV3-2) to TRBJ2-7, with TRBD1 matching over 10 bases. CDR3 sequence: CASSQNRQGAFSYEQYF. The CDR3 DNA follows: TGTGCCAGCAGCCAAAACAGACAGGGGGCGTTCTCCTACGAGCAGTACTTC.